Listed below are T cell receptor beta chains from one sample, sequenced in a study of blood T cell repertoires in COVID-19. TCRdb's table, derived via immunoSEQ multiplex PCR, lists solely in-frame clones and lacks some. The sample shows about 46,000 clones, around 87% of them seen only once. Input material: peripheral blood. These receptors all come from a human donor in a cohort sampled during active COVID-19. CDR3s include the opening cysteine and the closing phenylalanine or tryptophan. D genes are given only for firm matches. Not all rows give a size; the values are once, few, many and, for expanded clones, a class.

TRBD1	-	TRBV2	TRBJ1-1	CASRRTGASGGSEAFF	TGTGCCAGCAGGAGGACAGGGGCGTCCGGGGGGTCTGAAGCTTTCTTT
TRBD2	once	TRBV27	TRBJ2-5	CASSTRLAGVDQETQYF	TGTGCCAGCAGTACGCGACTAGCGGGAGTAGACCAAGAGACCCAGTACTTC
TRBD2	-	TRBV27	TRBJ2-1	CASSSSGIYNEQFF	TGTGCCAGCAGTTCTAGCGGGATCTACAATGAGCAGTTCTTC
TRBD1	once	TRBV19	TRBJ1-2	CASSNTGVSGYTF	TGTGCCAGTAGTAACACAGGGGTTTCTGGCTACACCTTC
TRBD1	-	TRBV11-1	TRBJ2-5	CASSSDRGRETQYF	TGTGCCAGCAGTTCGGACAGGGGGAGGGAGACCCAGTACTTC
TRBD2	-	TRBV6-5	TRBJ2-7	CASSYTGLVYEQYF	TGTGCCAGCAGTTACACAGGACTAGTTTACGAGCAGTACTTC
TRBD2	-	TRBV9	TRBJ2-1	CASSAGASGALYNEQFF	TGTGCCAGCAGCGCGGGGGCTAGCGGGGCCTTATACAATGAGCAGTTCTTC
-	few	TRBV6-6	TRBJ2-7	CASSKGQGYEQYF	TGTGCCAGCTCCAAGGGGCAGGGGTACGAGCAGTACTTC
TRBD2	-	TRBV24-1	TRBJ2-7	CATRGLAGAYEQYF	TGTGCCACCAGGGGACTAGCGGGAGCCTACGAGCAGTACTTC
-	-	TRBV28	TRBJ2-7	CASTPRDVFPLGQYF	TGTGCCAGCACCCCGCGGGACGTTTTTCCCTTAGGGCAGTACTTC
-	-	TRBV7-6	TRBJ1-1	CASSTTGTEAFF	TGTGCCAGCAGCACCACAGGAACCGAAGCTTTCTTT
-	-	TRBV6-5	TRBJ2-7	CASSYQQGLAAYEQYF	TGTGCCAGCAGTTACCAACAGGGTCTAGCGGCCTACGAGCAGTACTTC
TRBD2	-	TRBV5-4	TRBJ2-5	CASSSGGLAGYETQYF	TGTGCCAGCAGCTCTGGAGGCCTAGCGGGGTACGAGACCCAGTACTTC
-	-	TRBV15	TRBJ2-7	CATSRGVLGPYEQYF	TGTGCCACCAGCAGAGGGGTCTTGGGGCCCTACGAGCAGTACTTC